The 7 T cell receptor beta chains listed next were all sequenced from one sample in a study of OX40 agonist ivuxolimab in advanced cancers. Only in-frame clones appear in the TCRdb table, and some are missing; sequencing was by immunoSEQ multiplex PCR. The sample lists approximately 92,000 clones, under 90% occurring once. Sequenced material: CD4+ or CD8+ T cells sorted from blood, taken in a trial of the OX40 agonist ivuxolimab. These receptors came from an adult with an advanced solid tumor such as melanoma, head and neck, liver or kidney cancer.

The chain employs TRBV7-2 and TRBJ2-3, with TRBD2 matching over 12 bases. From germline, CDR1 is SGHTA and CDR2 FQGNSA. This CDR3 spans 18 amino acids. The V and J ends lost 0 bases and 2 bases, in that order; junction bases with no gene match: 6. CDR3: CASSLASLAGGPTDTQYF. The DNA of the CDR3 is TGTGCCAGCAGCTTAGCATCCCTAGCGGGGGGGCCCACAGATACGCAGTATTTT.

V usage is TRBV29-1 and J usage is TRBJ1-1; weak D call: TRBD1 (6 bases). Germline values: CDR1 SQVTM, CDR2 ANQGSEA. Trimming stripped 7 bases from V and 10 bases from J, with 19 bases between. CDR3 length equals 12 residues. CDR3 nucleotides: TGCAGCGCCGTGAGGAGCGGGGGCTTAGCTTTCTTT. Its translation is CSAVRSGGLAFF.

This clone came up once. The V and J genes are TRBV9 and TRBJ2-3; D unresolved. Germline V gives CDR1 SGDLS, CDR2 YYNGEE. The V and J ends lost 0 bases and 2 bases respectively, with 19 bases between them. There are 18 residues in the CDR3. CDR3 in DNA: TGTGCCAGCAGCGTAGGGGTAGGTTCGTTTGGGTCCACAGATACGCAGTATTTT. Translated, it gives CASSVGVGSFGSTDTQYF.

This clone was counted a few times. The rearrangement joins TRBV7-2 to TRBJ2-7, with 10 nucleotides matching TRBD1. The CDR3 has 15 residues. Germline CDR1 is SGHTA and CDR2 is FQGNSA. The junction had 4 bases not matched to a gene; V was cut back by 1 base and J by 4 bases. The CDR3 loop reads CASSLVDRGPYEQYF. CDR3 in DNA: TGTGCCAGCAGCTTAGTAGACAGGGGGCCGTACGAGCAGTACTTC.

There are a few counts of this clone. The V gene is TRBV5-6, the J gene TRBJ1-2, with D perhaps TRBD1 (5 bases). V was cut by 3 bases and J by 11 bases, with 11 bases left in between. In germline, CDR1 is SGHDT, CDR2 YYEEEE. CDR3 length: 11 amino acids. CDR3 residues: CASSSTVGYTF. CDR3 bases: TGTGCCAGCAGCTCGACAGTGGGTTACACCTTC.

This clone was seen a handful of times. V gene TRBV7-2 combines with J gene TRBJ1-1, with D tentatively TRBD1 (5 bases). Germline loops: CDR1 SGHTA, CDR2 FQGNSA. This CDR3 comprises 14 residues. Trimming left V 6 bases short and J 1 base short, with 12 bases between. The CDR3 here is CASRTQRGNTEAFF. CDR3 DNA: TGTGCCAGCAGAACCCAAAGGGGGAACACTGAAGCTTTCTTT.

The rearrangement joins TRBV9 to TRBJ2-3; 10 bases line up with TRBD1. This CDR3 has 16 residues. The germline V gene has CDR1 SGDLS and CDR2 YYNGEE. V lost 0 bases, J lost 3 bases, and 4 bases stayed unmatched. The chain's CDR3 is CASSVEGTGETDTQYF. CDR3 sequence (DNA): TGTGCCAGCAGCGTAGAGGGGACAGGGGAAACAGATACGCAGTATTTT. Full variable domain (missing parts from reference TRBV9 and TRBJ2-3): DSGVTQTPKHLITATGQRVTLRCSPRSGDLSVYWYQQSLDQGLQFLIQYYNGEERAKGNILERFSAQQFPDLHSELNLSSLELGDSALYFCASSVEGTGETDTQYFGPGTRLTVL.